This TCR beta chain derives from a study of PD-1 blockade in classical Hodgkin lymphoma. Generated by immunoSEQ multiplex PCR, the TCRdb table keeps only in-frame clones and is missing some. The repertoire consists of 95,000 to 100,000 clones, with more than 85% occurring once and the leading ten covering 6.5% to 7.5%. Exposure to brentuximab vedotin varied, and each patient had relapsed following autologous stem cell transplantation. Germline assignment: CDR1 MNHEY and CDR2 SVGAGI. Trimming removed 2 bases at V and 4 bases at J, with 8 bases between. The CDR3 extends over 13 amino acids. This clone was counted a single time.

This rearrangement joins TRBV6-5 to TRBJ1-2; D is ambiguous. The receptor comes from a human donor with classical Hodgkin lymphoma. The sample consisted of peripheral blood mononuclear cells (PBMCs), taken before the second cycle of nivolumab. The CDR3: CASSYSQTYGYTF. In nucleotides, the CDR3 is TGTGCCAGCAGTTACAGCCAGACCTATGGCTACACCTTC.